These 9 T cell receptor beta chains share one sample of origin, sequenced in a study of T-cell reconstitution after alpha-beta-depleted transplantation in children. Preparation of the TCRbeta library used unique molecular identifiers. TCRdb analysed the PCR reads with MiXCR anew, one entry per CDR3 protein. In the table there are roughly 610,000 distinct CDR3 sequences, 10% to 13% of which are singletons. The sequences come from PBMCs from the stem cell graft donor, collected from the stem cell graft. All receptors derive from a human donor who donated a stem cell graft to a child with acute myeloid leukemia.

This chain uses TRBV12-3 or TRBV12-4 with TRBJ2-7; the D is unclear. V was cut by 8 bases and J by 3 bases, with 14 bases left in between. The CDR3 contains 13 residues. CDR3 region: CASSRTTGYEQYF. The CDR3 region has the DNA TGTGCCAGCTCCCGGACCACGGGCTACGAGCAGTACTTC.

This chain joins TRBV27 and TRBJ2-5; 9 bases agree with TRBD1. The length of the CDR3 is 15 residues. Germline V gives CDR1 MNHEY, CDR2 SMNVEV (reference sequence). Trimming cost V 10 bases and J 4 bases; bases outside gene matches: 13. The CDR3 loop is CATLPRDRALETQYF. The CDR3 nucleotides are TGTGCCACCCTTCCCCGGGACAGGGCTTTAGAGACCCAGTACTTC.

This CDR3 is CASSLLAGGHRDTQYF. The CDR3, as DNA: TGTGCCAGCAGCCTACTAGCGGGAGGGCACAGAGATACGCAGTATTTT. The chain joins TRBV14 to TRBJ2-3; TRBD2 agrees at 13 bases. This CDR3 has 16 amino acids. Germline CDR1 reads SGHDN; CDR2 reads FVKESK. Unmatched junction bases numbered 6, after V lost 4 bases and J lost 5 bases. Full variable domain (rest looked up from reference TRBV14 and TRBJ2-3): EAGVTQFPSHSVIEKGQTVTLRCDPISGHDNLYWYRRVMGKEIKFLLHFVKESKQDESGMPNNRFLAERTGGTYSTLKVQPAELEDSGVYFCASSLLAGGHRDTQYFGPGTRLTVL.

This chain connects TRBV4-1 to TRBJ2-5, with TRBD2 as a possible D gene (6 bases). In germline, CDR1 is MGHRA, CDR2 YSYEKL. Trimming left V 1 base short and J 3 bases short, with 15 bases between. The CDR3 has 16 residues. CDR3 DNA: TGCGCCAGCAGCCAAGGTCTCGCGGGAATCGAAGAGACCCAGTACTTC. Residues: CASSQGLAGIEETQYF.

This clonotype was seen only a few times. As DNA, the CDR3 is TGTGCCAGCTGGTTGAACTACAATGAGCAGTTCTTC. It translates to CASWLNYNEQFF. The gene calls are TRBV6-1 and TRBJ2-1; no clear D. Trimming pared 8 bases from V and 3 bases from J, leaving 8 bases between. Germline assignment: CDR1 MNHNS and CDR2 SASEGT. This CDR3 is built from 12 residues.

Details on this clonotype: Just one base apart from a much larger clone, this may be a read error. The chain couples TRBV6-2 or TRBV6-3 to TRBJ2-1, with D maybe TRBD1 (5 bases). Germline CDR1 reads MNHEY; CDR2 reads SVGEGT. CDR3 length: 11 residues. V shed 4 bases and J shed 8 bases, with 6 bases lying between them. CDR3 sequence: CASSLQDEQFF. Here the CDR3 DNA reads TGTGCCAGCAGTTTACAGGATGAGCAGTTCTTC.

This clonotype was seen only a few times. This sequence joins TRBV25-1 and TRBJ2-7; D call uncertain. With 7 bases removed from V and 6 bases from J, the gap between germline ends came to 13 bases. Germline V gene data show CDR1 as MGHDK and CDR2 as SYGVNS. The CDR3 covers 12 residues. This chain's CDR3 is CASTGGLSEQYF. CDR3 bases: TGTGCCAGCACCGGTGGGCTCAGCGAGCAGTACTTC.

This clonotype appeared a few times. The chain couples TRBV20-1 to TRBJ2-5; 8 nucleotides agree with TRBD1. The germline V gene encodes CDR1 DFQATT and CDR2 SNEGSKA (reference sequence). The V and J ends lost 3 bases and 2 bases, in that order; junction bases with no gene match: 8. CDR3 length: 15 residues. The CDR3: CSARLAGGLQETQYF. The CDR3 bases are TGCAGTGCTAGGCTCGCAGGGGGCTTGCAAGAGACCCAGTACTTC.

This clonotype turned up a few times. The chain joins TRBV1 to TRBJ2-7; the table's D gene call, TRBD1, was not cross checked with the DNA. TRBV1 is a pseudogene segment. The CDR3 totals 15 residues. The CDR3 protein is CTSSQDLSQGDEQYF. In DNA form, the CDR3 reads TGCACCAGCAGCCAAGATCTCTCACAGGGTGACGAGCAGTACTTC.